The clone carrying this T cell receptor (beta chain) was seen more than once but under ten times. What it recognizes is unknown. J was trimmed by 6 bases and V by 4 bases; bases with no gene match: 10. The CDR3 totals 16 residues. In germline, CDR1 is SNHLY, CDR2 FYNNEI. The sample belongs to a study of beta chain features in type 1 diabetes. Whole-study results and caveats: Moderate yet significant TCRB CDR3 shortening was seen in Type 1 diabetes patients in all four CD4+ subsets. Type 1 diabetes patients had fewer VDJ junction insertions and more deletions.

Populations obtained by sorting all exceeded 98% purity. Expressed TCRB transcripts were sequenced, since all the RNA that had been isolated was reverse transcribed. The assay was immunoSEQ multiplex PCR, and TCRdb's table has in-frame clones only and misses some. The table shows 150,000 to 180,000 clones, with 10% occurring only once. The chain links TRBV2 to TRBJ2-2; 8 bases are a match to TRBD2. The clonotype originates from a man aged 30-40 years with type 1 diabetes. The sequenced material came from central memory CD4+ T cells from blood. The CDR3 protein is CASSVGGRWSSGELFF. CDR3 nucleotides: TGTGCCAGCAGTGTCGGCGGGAGGTGGTCCTCCGGGGAGCTGTTTTTT. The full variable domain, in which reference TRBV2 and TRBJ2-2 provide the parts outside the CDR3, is EPEVTQTPSHQVTQMGQEVILRCVPISNHLYFYWYRQILGQKVEFLVSFYNNEISEKSEIFDDQFSVERPDGSNFTLKIRSTKLEDSAMYFCASSVGGRWSSGELFFGEGSRLTVL.